A selection of T cell receptor beta chains follows, all from one sample in a study of T cells in Graves' hyperthyroidism and ophthalmopathy. One entry per CDR3 protein results from TCRdb running MiXCR on the multiplex PCR reads. This sample has roughly 800,000 distinct CDR3 sequences; more than 30% occur once, and the top ten carry 8% to 9%. Sequencing input: blood. The source is a man between 18 and 29 years old with Graves' hyperthyroidism. CDR3s include the opening cysteine and the closing phenylalanine or tryptophan. D genes are given only for firm matches. Not every row has a clone size; where given, it reads once, few, many or a size class.

clone_size: -
j_call: TRBJ2-2
v_call: TRBV2
d_call: TRBD2
cdr3_aa: CASGGLAGGGGGELFF
cdr3_nt: TGTGCCAGCGGAGGACTAGCGGGAGGTGGTGGCGGGGAGCTGTTTTTT

clone_size: many
j_call: TRBJ1-5
v_call: TRBV7-9
d_call: -
cdr3_aa: CASSVDSLNQPQHF
cdr3_nt: TGTGCCAGCAGCGTAGACAGCCTCAATCAGCCCCAGCATTTT

clone_size: many
j_call: TRBJ2-5
v_call: TRBV15
d_call: -
cdr3_aa: CATSRDGGSGETQYF
cdr3_nt: TGTGCCACCAGCAGAGATGGGGGCAGCGGAGAGACCCAGTACTTC

clone_size: many
j_call: TRBJ2-6
v_call: TRBV19
d_call: -
cdr3_aa: CASSPNRPGANVLTF
cdr3_nt: TGTGCCAGTAGCCCGAACAGGCCTGGGGCCAACGTCCTGACTTTC

clone_size: -
j_call: TRBJ2-5
v_call: TRBV27
d_call: TRBD2
cdr3_aa: CASGGLAGGGETQYF
cdr3_nt: TGTGCCAGCGGGGGACTAGCGGGAGGCGGGGAGACCCAGTACTTC

clone_size: many
j_call: TRBJ1-5
v_call: TRBV2
d_call: -
cdr3_aa: CASSEGDGSNQPQHF
cdr3_nt: TGTGCCAGCAGTGAAGGGGACGGTAGCAATCAGCCCCAGCATTTT

clone_size: few
j_call: TRBJ2-7
v_call: TRBV9
d_call: -
cdr3_aa: CASSLVVVSEQYF
cdr3_nt: TGTGCCAGCAGCTTGGTGGTGGTAAGCGAGCAGTACTTC

clone_size: -
j_call: TRBJ1-5
v_call: TRBV4-1
d_call: -
cdr3_aa: CASSQFVTGENQPQHF
cdr3_nt: TGCGCCAGCAGCCAATTTGTAACCGGGGAGAATCAGCCCCAGCATTTT

clone_size: -
j_call: TRBJ2-7
v_call: TRBV12-3/TRBV12-4
d_call: TRBD1
cdr3_aa: CASSGGQGVYEQYF
cdr3_nt: TGTGCCAGCAGTGGGGGACAGGGGGTTTACGAGCAGTACTTC

clone_size: many
j_call: TRBJ2-6
v_call: TRBV6-6
d_call: -
cdr3_aa: CAIGDGANVLTF
cdr3_nt: TGTGCCATCGGGGACGGGGCCAACGTCCTGACTTTC

clone_size: -
j_call: TRBJ2-7
v_call: TRBV6-1
d_call: TRBD1
cdr3_aa: CASSGTGSLTSEQYF
cdr3_nt: TGTGCCAGCAGCGGGACAGGGAGTTTAACCTCCGAGCAGTACTTC

clone_size: many
j_call: TRBJ2-7
v_call: TRBV5-1
d_call: -
cdr3_aa: CASSLDWAYEQYF
cdr3_nt: TGCGCCAGCAGCTTAGACTGGGCCTACGAGCAGTACTTC

clone_size: -
j_call: TRBJ2-5
v_call: TRBV4-2
d_call: TRBD1
cdr3_aa: CASSQGQGRETQYF
cdr3_nt: TGTGCCAGCAGCCAAGGACAGGGGCGGGAGACCCAGTACTTC

clone_size: many
j_call: TRBJ1-4
v_call: TRBV9
d_call: TRBD1
cdr3_aa: CASSVLDRPEKLFF
cdr3_nt: TGTGCCAGCAGCGTTCTGGACAGGCCCGAAAAACTGTTTTTT

clone_size: once
j_call: TRBJ1-6
v_call: TRBV12-3/TRBV12-4
d_call: -
cdr3_aa: CASSLVVPSGNSPFHF
cdr3_nt: TGTGCCAGCAGTTTAGTGGTCCCCAGTGGAAATTCACCCTTCCACTTT

clone_size: -
j_call: TRBJ1-1
v_call: TRBV6-5
d_call: -
cdr3_aa: CASSTDSYTEAFF
cdr3_nt: TGTGCCAGCAGTACCGACTCCTACACTGAAGCTTTCTTT

clone_size: many
j_call: TRBJ2-7
v_call: TRBV20-1
d_call: -
cdr3_aa: CSAEGGGEQYF
cdr3_nt: TGCAGTGCTGAGGGGGGCGGCGAGCAGTACTTC

clone_size: many
j_call: TRBJ1-5
v_call: TRBV7-2
d_call: -
cdr3_aa: CASSQDMGNQPQHF
cdr3_nt: TGTGCCAGCAGCCAGGACATGGGCAATCAGCCCCAGCATTTT

clone_size: few
j_call: TRBJ1-6
v_call: TRBV12-3/TRBV12-4
d_call: -
cdr3_aa: CASSFTREYKTNSPLHF
cdr3_nt: TGTGCCAGCAGTTTTACCAGGGAGTACAAAACTAATTCACCCCTCCACTTT

clone_size: few
j_call: TRBJ2-6
v_call: TRBV12-3/TRBV12-4
d_call: -
cdr3_aa: CASSKALSGANVLTF
cdr3_nt: TGTGCCAGCAGTAAGGCCCTCTCTGGGGCCAACGTCCTGACTTTC

clone_size: many
j_call: TRBJ2-5
v_call: TRBV24-1
d_call: TRBD2
cdr3_aa: CATGTTEAGRYQETQYF
cdr3_nt: TGTGCCACCGGAACCACAGAAGCGGGAAGGTACCAAGAGACCCAGTACTTC

clone_size: -
j_call: TRBJ1-5
v_call: TRBV7-9
d_call: -
cdr3_aa: CATILQGQAQHF
cdr3_nt: TGTGCCACCATTCTGCAGGGGCAGGCCCAGCATTTT

clone_size: few
j_call: TRBJ1-1
v_call: TRBV10-1
d_call: -
cdr3_aa: CASSASTGAEAFF
cdr3_nt: TGCGCCAGCAGTGCCTCGACGGGGGCTGAAGCTTTCTTT

clone_size: -
j_call: TRBJ2-7
v_call: TRBV7-2
d_call: TRBD1
cdr3_aa: CASSPGQGARNEQYF
cdr3_nt: TGTGCCAGCAGTCCGGGACAGGGGGCGAGGAACGAGCAGTACTTC

clone_size: -
j_call: TRBJ2-5
v_call: TRBV25-1
d_call: -
cdr3_aa: CARAFLGMETQYF
cdr3_nt: TGTGCTAGAGCGTTTTTGGGGATGGAGACCCAGTACTTC

clone_size: many
j_call: TRBJ2-6
v_call: TRBV2
d_call: -
cdr3_aa: CASSEVDSGANVLTF
cdr3_nt: TGTGCCAGCAGTGAAGTGGACTCTGGGGCCAACGTCCTGACTTTC

clone_size: few
j_call: TRBJ1-5
v_call: TRBV10-3
d_call: TRBD1
cdr3_aa: CAISDRVDQPQHF
cdr3_nt: TGTGCCATCAGCGACAGGGTCGATCAGCCCCAGCATTTT

clone_size: -
j_call: TRBJ2-3
v_call: TRBV15
d_call: -
cdr3_aa: CATSRDRGEGTDTQYF
cdr3_nt: TGTGCCACCAGCAGAGATCGAGGGGAGGGCACAGATACGCAGTATTTT

clone_size: many
j_call: TRBJ2-2
v_call: TRBV7-6
d_call: -
cdr3_aa: CASTLALNTGELFF
cdr3_nt: TGTGCCAGCACCCTAGCTCTTAACACCGGGGAGCTGTTTTTT

clone_size: many
j_call: TRBJ1-4
v_call: TRBV7-3
d_call: TRBD1
cdr3_aa: CGGGGEKLFF
cdr3_nt: TGTGGAGGGGGCGGGGAAAAACTGTTTTTT

clone_size: once
j_call: TRBJ1-2
v_call: TRBV15
d_call: TRBD1
cdr3_aa: CATSRRDRVSYGYTF
cdr3_nt: TGTGCCACCAGCAGGAGGGACAGGGTGTCCTATGGCTACACCTTC

clone_size: few
j_call: TRBJ1-2
v_call: TRBV5-4
d_call: TRBD1
cdr3_aa: CASSSRTGVDYGYTF
cdr3_nt: TGTGCCAGCAGCTCTCGGACAGGGGTGGACTATGGCTACACCTTC

clone_size: many
j_call: TRBJ1-4
v_call: TRBV9
d_call: -
cdr3_aa: CASSVGTTTNEKLFF
cdr3_nt: TGTGCCAGCAGCGTCGGGACAACAACTAATGAAAAACTGTTTTTT

clone_size: -
j_call: TRBJ2-7
v_call: TRBV11-1
d_call: TRBD2
cdr3_aa: CASSPSGLAGNEQYF
cdr3_nt: TGTGCCAGCAGCCCGTCGGGACTAGCGGGAAACGAGCAGTACTTC

clone_size: many
j_call: TRBJ1-4
v_call: TRBV9
d_call: -
cdr3_aa: CASSVGYGATNEKLFF
cdr3_nt: TGTGCCAGCAGCGTAGGATACGGTGCAACTAATGAAAAACTGTTTTTT

clone_size: many
j_call: TRBJ2-7
v_call: TRBV10-1
d_call: -
cdr3_aa: CASSAGNSYEQYF
cdr3_nt: TGCGCCAGCAGTGCCGGGAATTCCTACGAGCAGTACTTC

clone_size: once
j_call: TRBJ2-6
v_call: TRBV7-2
d_call: -
cdr3_aa: CASSLGTPSAGANVPTF
cdr3_nt: TGTGCCAGCAGCTTGGGGACACCCTCCGCGGGGGCCAACGTCCCGACTTTC

clone_size: once
j_call: TRBJ2-7
v_call: TRBV10-3
d_call: -
cdr3_aa: CAIKGHSNTGELYF
cdr3_nt: TGTGCCATCAAGGGACACTCGAACACCGGGGAGCTGTACTTC

clone_size: many
j_call: TRBJ2-7
v_call: TRBV2
d_call: TRBD1
cdr3_aa: CASTNLGQVSSYEQYF
cdr3_nt: TGTGCCAGCACCAACCTTGGACAGGTTAGCTCCTACGAGCAGTACTTC

clone_size: few
j_call: TRBJ2-7
v_call: TRBV20-1
d_call: -
cdr3_aa: CSARPSREASYEQYF
cdr3_nt: TGCAGTGCTAGACCCTCCAGGGAGGCCTCCTACGAGCAGTACTTC

clone_size: few
j_call: TRBJ2-7
v_call: TRBV6-5
d_call: -
cdr3_aa: CASRLLGEPYF
cdr3_nt: TGTGCCAGCCGGCTCCTAGGAGAGCCATACTTC

clone_size: -
j_call: TRBJ1-4
v_call: TRBV7-9
d_call: -
cdr3_aa: CASSQVGWNEKLFF
cdr3_nt: TGCGCCAGCAGCCAAGTGGGATGGAATGAAAAACTGTTTTTT

clone_size: few
j_call: TRBJ2-2
v_call: TRBV9
d_call: -
cdr3_aa: CASSVGVTGGTGELFF
cdr3_nt: TGTGCCAGCAGCGTAGGTGTGACAGGAGGTACCGGGGAGCTGTTTTTT

clone_size: once
j_call: TRBJ1-1
v_call: TRBV11-2
d_call: -
cdr3_aa: CASSSLGRTRRTEAFF
cdr3_nt: TGTGCCAGCAGCTCCTTGGGACGGACAAGGAGGACTGAAGCTTTCTTT

clone_size: -
j_call: TRBJ1-4
v_call: TRBV7-9
d_call: -
cdr3_aa: CASSLDRARNEKLFF
cdr3_nt: TGTGCCAGCAGTCTTGACAGAGCCAGGAATGAAAAACTGTTTTTT

clone_size: many
j_call: TRBJ2-5
v_call: TRBV9
d_call: TRBD2
cdr3_aa: CASSAGLAETQETQYF
cdr3_nt: TGTGCCAGCAGCGCGGGACTAGCGGAGACCCAAGAGACCCAGTACTTC

clone_size: -
j_call: TRBJ2-7
v_call: TRBV29-1
d_call: -
cdr3_aa: CSDDGVALHEQYF
cdr3_nt: TGCAGTGATGACGGGGTGGCGCTCCACGAGCAGTACTTC

clone_size: few
j_call: TRBJ1-1
v_call: TRBV7-2
d_call: -
cdr3_aa: CASSLEGLLMNTEAFF
cdr3_nt: TGTGCCAGCAGCTTAGAAGGCCTTTTGATGAACACTGAAGCTTTCTTT

clone_size: few
j_call: TRBJ2-7
v_call: TRBV29-1
d_call: -
cdr3_aa: CSVVDRGQLAGVSYEQYF
cdr3_nt: TGCAGCGTTGTTGACAGGGGGCAACTAGCGGGAGTCTCCTACGAGCAGTACTTC

clone_size: -
j_call: TRBJ2-7
v_call: TRBV29-1
d_call: TRBD2
cdr3_aa: CTAGLAGGPGEQYF
cdr3_nt: TGCACCGCGGGACTAGCGGGAGGGCCGGGGGAGCAGTACTTC

clone_size: -
j_call: TRBJ2-5
v_call: TRBV7-2
d_call: -
cdr3_aa: CASSPTRGDQPQYF
cdr3_nt: TGTGCCAGCAGCCCAACAAGGGGTGATCAGCCCCAGTACTTC

clone_size: -
j_call: TRBJ2-7
v_call: TRBV20-1
d_call: -
cdr3_aa: CSTPRSSYEQYF
cdr3_nt: TGCAGCACTCCTAGGAGCTCCTACGAGCAGTACTTC